The 5 T cell receptor beta chains presented below share a single source sample, sequenced in a study of cytomegalovirus exposure and HLA in healthy donors. Data came from immunoSEQ multiplex PCR; TCRdb stores just in-frame clones and leaves some out. The sample lists some 240,000 clones, approximately 84% seen once, with 0.95% to 1.5% in the top ten. Sequencing input: PBMCs. Receptor source: a woman aged 25 to 39 in good health and CMV-seropositive.

The chain uses TRBV18 and TRBJ2-7; the D gene is possibly TRBD1 (6 bases). CDR1 is KGHSH and CDR2 is LQKENI in the germline V gene. This CDR3 is built from 14 residues. The V and J ends lost 0 bases and 2 bases respectively, with 8 bases between them. The CDR3 DNA reads as TGTGCCAGCTCACCACCGGACAGAGCCTACGAGCAGTACTTC. Translating it yields CASSPPDRAYEQYF. The full variable domain, its missing parts supplied by reference TRBV18 and TRBJ2-7, is NAGVMQNPRHLVRRRGQEARLRCSPMKGHSHVYWYRQLPEEGLKFMVYLQKENIIDESGMPKERFSAEFPKEGPSILRIQQVVRGDSAAYFCASSPPDRAYEQYFGPGTRLTVT.

This sequence joins TRBV5-1 and TRBJ2-1; 9 bases are shared with TRBD2. Trimming cost V 0 bases and J 0 bases; bases outside gene matches: 10. The CDR3 loop spans 19 amino acids. The germline V gene has CDR1 SGHRS and CDR2 YFSETQ. CDR3 amino acids: CASSLGTTSGYRSYNEQFF. DNA for the CDR3: TGCGCCAGCAGCTTGGGGACCACTAGCGGGTACCGCTCCTACAATGAGCAGTTCTTC.

V is TRBV5-6 and J is TRBJ2-5; 7 bases are shared with TRBD1. V shed 4 bases, J shed 5 bases, and the junction held 8 bases outside the gene matches. There are 14 residues in the CDR3. The germline CDR1 and CDR2 sequences are SGHDT and YYEEEE. The CDR3 region has the DNA TGTGCCAGCAGCCTTAGACAGGGAGATGAGACCCAGTACTTC. Translating it yields CASSLRQGDETQYF.

This clone showed up just once. The rearrangement joins TRBV27 to TRBJ1-1; 7 positions match TRBD1. CDR3 length equals 14 residues. From germline, CDR1 is MNHEY and CDR2 SMNVEV (reference sequence). The J segment lost 4 bases and the V segment lost 5 bases, leaving 7 bases of the junction unmatched. The CDR3 here is CASSVQGSATEAFF. In nucleotides, the CDR3 is TGTGCCAGCAGTGTACAGGGGAGCGCCACTGAAGCTTTCTTT.

The chain employs TRBV6-4 and TRBJ2-2; TRBD1 agrees at 9 bases. V shed 6 bases and J 11 bases; nucleotides not matched to a gene: 4. CDR1 is MRHNA, CDR2 SNTAGT, per germline. The CDR3 runs to 12 residues. The CDR3 reads CASSATGGELFF. The CDR3 DNA is TGTGCCAGCAGCGCCACAGGGGGCGAGCTGTTTTTT.